The 16 T cell receptor beta chains given below trace back to one sample, sequenced in a study of T cell responses to AZD1222 COVID-19 vaccine. Libraries were prepared by immunoSEQ multiplex PCR; TCRdb keeps only in-frame clonotypes and omits some of them. The sample lists about 130,000 clones; about 90% were seen once. Sequencing used peripheral blood, obtained 28 days after the second AZD1222 dose. The receptors derive from an adult who received the AZD1222 COVID-19 vaccine.

CDR3: CASSVVPTDNSPLHF. CDR3 bases: TGTGCCAGCAGCGTAGTCCCGACAGATAATTCACCCCTCCACTTT. V gene TRBV9 combines with J gene TRBJ1-6; possible D gene TRBD1, 5 bases. The V gene lost 0 bases and the J gene lost 5 bases, with 9 bases spanning the gap. The CDR3 is 15 residues long. Germline assignment: CDR1 SGDLS and CDR2 YYNGEE.

This chain connects TRBV28 to TRBJ2-7; 14 positions match TRBD2. In germline, CDR1 is MDHEN, CDR2 SYDVKM. V lost 6 bases and J lost 1; bases outside the gene matches: 5. The CDR3 extends over 16 amino acids. CDR3 region: CASRLTSGRGSYEQYF. The CDR3 DNA reads TGTGCCAGCAGATTGACTAGCGGGAGGGGTTCCTACGAGCAGTACTTC.

This sequence joins TRBV28 and TRBJ2-7, with 7 positions matching TRBD2. CDR3 length: 15 residues. V trimming: 7 bases; J trimming: 2 bases; junction bases outside the gene matches: 11. Looked up from germline, CDR1 is MDHEN and CDR2 is SYDVKM. CDR3: CASTSSGAQTYEQYF. In nucleotides, the CDR3 is TGTGCCAGCACCTCAAGCGGGGCACAGACCTACGAGCAGTACTTC.

The V gene is TRBV11-2, the J gene TRBJ1-5; 7 bases fit TRBD1. Germline trimming cut 5 bases from V and 3 bases from J; bases unmatched to any gene: 1. The germline V gene encodes CDR1 SGHAT and CDR2 FQNNGV. CDR3 length: 13 amino acids. In DNA, the CDR3 is TGTGCCAGCAGCAGGGGGCTCAATCAGCCCCAGCATTTT. It codes for CASSRGLNQPQHF. Full variable domain (missing parts from reference TRBV11-2 and TRBJ1-5): EAGVAQSPRYKIIEKRQSVAFWCNPISGHATLYWYQQILGQGPKLLIQFQNNGVVDDSQLPKDRFSAERLKGVDSTLKIQPAKLEDSAVYLCASSRGLNQPQHFGDGTRLSIL.

The chain recombines TRBV30 with TRBJ1-1; possible D gene TRBD1, 5 bases. The V and J ends lost 1 base and 10 bases respectively, with 13 bases between them. In germline, CDR1 is GTSNPN, CDR2 SVGIG (reference sequence). The CDR3 consists of 12 residues. As DNA, the CDR3 is TGTGCCTGGAGTGGGGGGGGAGGCGCAGCTTTCTTT. It translates to CAWSGGGGAAFF.

The genes are TRBV7-9 and TRBJ1-5; D unclear. CDR3 length equals 12 residues. The V and J ends lost 5 bases and 4 bases respectively, with 6 bases between them. Germline lookup yields CDR1 SEHNR and CDR2 FQNEAQ (reference sequence). CDR3 region: CASSRSNQPQHF. The DNA for the CDR3 is TGTGCCAGCAGCCGTTCAAATCAGCCCCAGCATTTT.

This rearrangement joins TRBV11-2 to TRBJ1-5, with D hard to call. CDR1 is SGHAT and CDR2 is FQNNGV in the germline V gene. The CDR3 covers 15 residues. V lost 6 bases and J 1 base, leaving 13 bases between the germline ends. This CDR3 is CASSLKAPSNQPQHF. The DNA for the CDR3 is TGTGCCAGCAGTTTAAAGGCACCGAGCAATCAGCCCCAGCATTTT.

The V gene is TRBV2, the J gene TRBJ2-1; D might be TRBD1 (5 bases). CDR1 and CDR2 from the germline V gene are SNHLY and FYNNEI. The length of the CDR3 is 13 residues. V shed 5 bases and J shed 5 bases, with 10 bases lying between them. This CDR3 reads CASSRQGDNEQFF. Written as DNA, the CDR3 is TGTGCCAGCAGTAGGCAGGGTGACAATGAGCAGTTCTTC.

V is TRBV18 and J is TRBJ1-5; D ambiguous. Looked up from germline, CDR1 is KGHSH and CDR2 is LQKENI. Trimming shortened V by 3 bases and J by 2 bases, and 17 bases separated the two germline ends. The CDR3 extends over 17 amino acids. The CDR3 coding sequence is TGTGCCAGCTCACCTACCCCGGTGGGAGGGCGCAATCAGCCCCAGCATTTT. This gives the protein CASSPTPVGGRNQPQHF. The whole variable domain, remainder taken from reference TRBV18 and TRBJ1-5, is NAGVMQNPRHLVRRRGQEARLRCSPMKGHSHVYWYRQLPEEGLKFMVYLQKENIIDESGMPKERFSAEFPKEGPSILRIQQVVRGDSAAYFCASSPTPVGGRNQPQHFGDGTRLSIL.

This clone has just one count. The gene calls are TRBV19 and TRBJ1-1; TRBD1 is a possible D gene (5 bases). From germline, CDR1 is LNHDA and CDR2 SQIVND (reference sequence). V lost 7 bases and J 11 bases, leaving 26 bases between the germline ends. This CDR3 spans 15 amino acids. DNA of the CDR3: TGTGCCAGTACCCTACGGAGGGAGGCTCCGGGGGAGGCTTTCTTT. Amino acids: CASTLRREAPGEAFF.

The CDR3 nucleotides read TGTGCCAGCTCACCACCGTCGGGGGCGGACTACGAGCAGTACTTC. This codes for CASSPPSGADYEQYF. The V and J genes are TRBV18 and TRBJ2-7, with D perhaps given as TRBD1 or TRBD2 (6 bases each). The CDR3 runs to 15 residues. Trimming cost V 0 bases and J 3 bases, with 12 bases left between them. CDR1 and CDR2 (germline): KGHSH, LQKENI.

This sequence joins TRBV12-3 or TRBV12-4 and TRBJ1-3; D call uncertain. V lost 2 bases and J 6 bases, leaving 8 bases between the germline ends. The CDR3 is 13 residues long. The CDR3 bases are TGTGCCAGCAGTTTACTACCGGCAAACACCATATATTTT. The encoded protein is CASSLLPANTIYF.

The chain links TRBV6-2 or TRBV6-3 to TRBJ2-6, with D tentatively TRBD1 (5 bases). The germline gives CDR1 MNHEY, CDR2 SVGEGT. V gave up 6 bases and J gave up 0 bases, with 12 bases separating them. This CDR3 is 16 amino acids long. The CDR3 here is CASSEDRDSGANVLTF. In DNA, the CDR3 is TGTGCCAGCAGCGAAGACAGAGACTCTGGGGCCAACGTCCTGACTTTC.

The V call is TRBV9, the J call TRBJ1-2, with D maybe TRBD1 (5 bases). V was clipped by 0 bases and J by 4 bases, with 7 bases between them. The CDR3 is 13 residues long. Germline V gives CDR1 SGDLS, CDR2 YYNGEE. DNA of the CDR3: TGTGCCAGCAGCGTAGGACAGAGCTATGGCTACACCTTC. The encoded protein is CASSVGQSYGYTF.

This clone was detected only once. The DNA for the CDR3 is TGTGCCACCAGTTTGGGGGGCGGGGATGAGCAGTTCTTC. Protein product: CATSLGGGDEQFF. J is TRBJ2-1 and V is TRBV24-1; tentatively, D is TRBD1 or TRBD2 (6 bases each). V was trimmed by 6 bases and J by 8 bases, leaving 13 bases between them. The CDR3 loop spans 13 amino acids. Germline V gene sequence: CDR1 KGHDR, CDR2 SFDVKD.

The CDR3 region is CASSPVYNEKLFF. As DNA, the CDR3 is TGTGCCAGCAGTCCGGTATACAATGAAAAACTGTTTTTT. V gene TRBV12-3 or TRBV12-4 combines with J gene TRBJ1-4, with unresolved D. Trimming shortened V by 5 bases and J by 5 bases, and 9 bases separated the two germline ends. CDR3 length: 13 residues.